This TCR beta chain was profiled in a study of blood T cell repertoires in COVID-19. Across the whole study: Italy, Spain and the United States were the sources of the convalescent and acute COVID-19 samples. The cDNA or gDNA used as material had been derived from T cells, B-cell-depleted T cells, or PBMCs.

CDR3 length equals 16 residues. Germline V CDR1 and CDR2: MNHEY, SVGAGI. The trim removed 2 bases at V and 2 bases at J, leaving 6 bases unmatched. Authors' methods: Using reference gene primer amplification, nucleated cell counts were estimated. This table comes from immunoSEQ multiplex PCR, and its TCRdb copy is limited to in-frame clones, with some not included. V, J and clone size are those of that table, while D and trimming were read from the DNA. Among about 170,000 clones listed, about 80% were seen once. The chain recombines TRBV6-5 with TRBJ2-3, with 8 bases aligning to TRBD2. This receptor was obtained from a human donor with acute or convalescent COVID-19. The donor label of this sample is uncertain. Source material: peripheral blood. CDR3 bases: TGTGCCAGCAGTTACGGCACTAGCGGTAACACAGATACGCAGTATTTT. It codes for CASSYGTSGNTDTQYF.